This T cell receptor beta chain was recovered during a study of beta chain features in type 1 diabetes. V dropped 5 bases and J dropped 0 bases, with 10 bases sitting between them. Germline V gives CDR1 LNHDA, CDR2 SQIVND (reference sequence). CDR3 length: 15 amino acids. What was sequenced were expressed TCRB transcripts, since all of the isolated RNA had been reverse transcribed. Clones were sequenced by immunoSEQ multiplex PCR, and TCRdb holds only the in-frame ones, with some missing. Of approximately 120,000 clones in the sample, 40% were seen once. This chain uses TRBV19 with TRBJ2-2; weak D call: TRBD1 (6 bases). Sequenced sample: stem cell memory CD4+ T cells from blood. The receptor comes from a young woman in good health. The CDR3 sequence is CASSSAGANTGELFF. CDR3 sequence (DNA): TGTGCCAGTAGTTCCGCAGGGGCGAACACCGGGGAGCTGTTTTTT.